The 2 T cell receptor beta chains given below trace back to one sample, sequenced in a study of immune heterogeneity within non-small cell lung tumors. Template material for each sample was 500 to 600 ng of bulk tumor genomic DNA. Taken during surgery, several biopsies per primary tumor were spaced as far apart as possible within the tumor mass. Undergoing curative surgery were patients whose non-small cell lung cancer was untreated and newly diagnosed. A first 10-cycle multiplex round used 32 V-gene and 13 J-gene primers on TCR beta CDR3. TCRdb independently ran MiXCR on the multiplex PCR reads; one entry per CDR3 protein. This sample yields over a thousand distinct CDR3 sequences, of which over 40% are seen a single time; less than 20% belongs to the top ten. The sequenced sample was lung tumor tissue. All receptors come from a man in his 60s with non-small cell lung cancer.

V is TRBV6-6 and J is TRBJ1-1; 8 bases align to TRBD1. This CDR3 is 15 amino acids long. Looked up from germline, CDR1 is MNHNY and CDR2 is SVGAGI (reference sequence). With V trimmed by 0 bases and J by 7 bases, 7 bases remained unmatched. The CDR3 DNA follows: TGTGCCAGCAGTTACTCCTCCCAGGGGGCTTTTGAAGCTTTCTTT. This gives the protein CASSYSSQGAFEAFF.

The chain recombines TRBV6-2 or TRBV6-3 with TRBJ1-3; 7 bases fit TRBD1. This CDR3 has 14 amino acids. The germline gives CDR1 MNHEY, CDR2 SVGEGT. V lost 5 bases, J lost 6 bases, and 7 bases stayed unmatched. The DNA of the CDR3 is TGTGCCAGCAGTGGGGACAGCGGAATAAACACCATATATTTT. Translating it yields CASSGDSGINTIYF.